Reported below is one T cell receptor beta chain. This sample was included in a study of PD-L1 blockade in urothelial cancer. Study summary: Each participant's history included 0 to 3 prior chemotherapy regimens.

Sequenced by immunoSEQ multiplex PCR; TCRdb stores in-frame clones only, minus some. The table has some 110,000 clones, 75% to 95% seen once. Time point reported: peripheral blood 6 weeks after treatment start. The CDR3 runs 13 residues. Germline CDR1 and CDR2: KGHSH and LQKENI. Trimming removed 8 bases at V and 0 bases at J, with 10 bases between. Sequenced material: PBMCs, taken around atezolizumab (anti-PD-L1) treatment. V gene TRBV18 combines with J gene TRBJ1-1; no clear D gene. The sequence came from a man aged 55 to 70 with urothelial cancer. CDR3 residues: CASAFTVNTEAFF. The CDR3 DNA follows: TGTGCCAGCGCTTTTACAGTGAACACTGAAGCTTTCTTT.